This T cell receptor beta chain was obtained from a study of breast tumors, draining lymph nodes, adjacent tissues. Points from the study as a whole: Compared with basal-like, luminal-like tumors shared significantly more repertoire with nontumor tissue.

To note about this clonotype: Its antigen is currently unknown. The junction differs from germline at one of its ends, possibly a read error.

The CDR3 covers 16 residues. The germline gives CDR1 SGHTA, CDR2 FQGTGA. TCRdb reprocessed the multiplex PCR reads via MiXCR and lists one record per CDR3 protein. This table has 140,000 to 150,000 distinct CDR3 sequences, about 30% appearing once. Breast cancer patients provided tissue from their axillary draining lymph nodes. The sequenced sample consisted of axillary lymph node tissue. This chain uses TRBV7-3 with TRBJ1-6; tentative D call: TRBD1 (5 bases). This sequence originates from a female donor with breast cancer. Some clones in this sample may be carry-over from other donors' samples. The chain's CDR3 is CASSLTGGPYNSLLHF. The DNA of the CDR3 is TGTGCCAGCAGCTTAACCGGGGGTCCCTATAATTCACTCCTCCACTTT.